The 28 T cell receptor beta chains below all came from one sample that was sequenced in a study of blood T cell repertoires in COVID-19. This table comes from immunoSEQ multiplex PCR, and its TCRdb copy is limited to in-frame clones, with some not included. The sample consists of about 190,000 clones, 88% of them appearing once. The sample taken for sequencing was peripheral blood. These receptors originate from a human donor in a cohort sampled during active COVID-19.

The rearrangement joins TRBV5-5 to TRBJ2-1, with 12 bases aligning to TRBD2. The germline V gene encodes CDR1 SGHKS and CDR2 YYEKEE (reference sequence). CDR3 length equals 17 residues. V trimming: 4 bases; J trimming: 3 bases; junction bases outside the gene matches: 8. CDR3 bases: TGTGCCAGCAGCGGTACATCACTAGCGGGGGGCTACAATGAGCAGTTCTTC. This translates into CASSGTSLAGGYNEQFF.

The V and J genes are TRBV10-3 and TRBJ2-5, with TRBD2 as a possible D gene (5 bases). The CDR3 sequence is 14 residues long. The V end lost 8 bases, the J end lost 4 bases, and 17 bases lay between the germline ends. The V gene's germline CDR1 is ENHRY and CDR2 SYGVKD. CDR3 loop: CAIGYPSGGETQYF. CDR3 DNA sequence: TGTGCCATCGGCTACCCCAGCGGAGGAGAGACCCAGTACTTC.

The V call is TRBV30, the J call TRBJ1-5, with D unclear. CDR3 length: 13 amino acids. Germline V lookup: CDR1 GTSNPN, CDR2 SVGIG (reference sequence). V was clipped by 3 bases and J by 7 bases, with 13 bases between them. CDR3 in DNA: TGTGCCTGGAGCCTTGCAGATAACCAGCCCCAGCATTTT. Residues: CAWSLADNQPQHF.

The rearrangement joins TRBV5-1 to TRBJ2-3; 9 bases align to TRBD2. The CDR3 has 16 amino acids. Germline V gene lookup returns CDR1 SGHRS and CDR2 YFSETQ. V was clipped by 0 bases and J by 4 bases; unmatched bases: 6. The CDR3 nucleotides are TGCGCCAGCAGCTTGGAAGGGCGGGGGGGCGCAGATACGCAGTATTTT. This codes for CASSLEGRGGADTQYF.

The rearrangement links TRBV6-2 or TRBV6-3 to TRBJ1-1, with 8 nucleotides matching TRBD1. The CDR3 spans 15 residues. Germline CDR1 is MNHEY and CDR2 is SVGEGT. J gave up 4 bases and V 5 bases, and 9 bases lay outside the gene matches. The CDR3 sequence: CASSTPRTGSTEAFF. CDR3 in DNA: TGTGCCAGCAGTACACCACGGACAGGGAGCACTGAAGCTTTCTTT.

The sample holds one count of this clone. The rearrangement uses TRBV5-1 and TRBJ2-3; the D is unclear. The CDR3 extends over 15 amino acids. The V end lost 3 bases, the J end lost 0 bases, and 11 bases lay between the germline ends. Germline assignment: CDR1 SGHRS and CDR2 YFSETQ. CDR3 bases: TGCGCCAGCAGCTCGCGTAGTTATAGCACAGATACGCAGTATTTT. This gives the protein CASSSRSYSTDTQYF.

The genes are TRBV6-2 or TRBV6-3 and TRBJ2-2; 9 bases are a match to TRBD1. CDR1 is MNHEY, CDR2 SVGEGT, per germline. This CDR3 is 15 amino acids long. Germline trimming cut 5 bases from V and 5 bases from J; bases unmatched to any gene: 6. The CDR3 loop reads CASSRTGADTGELFF. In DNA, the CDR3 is TGTGCCAGCAGTCGGACAGGGGCCGATACCGGGGAGCTGTTTTTT.

CDR3 residues: CASSPGGTTNEKLFF. DNA for the CDR3: TGTGCCAGCAGCCCCGGAGGGACAACTAATGAAAAACTGTTTTTT. The rearrangement uses TRBV27 and TRBJ1-4; no clear D. Germline V lookup: CDR1 MNHEY, CDR2 SMNVEV (reference sequence). V dropped 6 bases and J dropped 0 bases, with 11 bases sitting between them. The CDR3 is 15 amino acids.

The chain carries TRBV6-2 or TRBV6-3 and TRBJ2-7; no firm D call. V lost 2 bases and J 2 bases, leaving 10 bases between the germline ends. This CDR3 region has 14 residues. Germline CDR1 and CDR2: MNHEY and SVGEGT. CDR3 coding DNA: TGTGCCAGCAGTTACAGAACTACCCCCTACGAGCAGTACTTC. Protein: CASSYRTTPYEQYF.

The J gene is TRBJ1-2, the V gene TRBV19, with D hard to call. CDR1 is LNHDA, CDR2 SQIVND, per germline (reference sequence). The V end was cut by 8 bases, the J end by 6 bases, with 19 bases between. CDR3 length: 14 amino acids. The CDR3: CASGPGTPWDGYTF. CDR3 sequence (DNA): TGTGCCAGTGGACCGGGAACCCCATGGGATGGCTACACCTTC.

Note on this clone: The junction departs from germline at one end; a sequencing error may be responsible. The CDR3 region is CASSRGRGQGALETQYF. The CDR3 DNA reads TGTGCTAGCAGTCGGGGACGGGGACAGGGGGCCTTAGAGACCCAGTACTTC. The chain recombines TRBV7-7 with TRBJ2-5; 12 bases align to TRBD1. The CDR3 consists of 17 residues. CDR1 is SSHAT and CDR2 is FNYEAQ in the germline V gene (reference sequence).

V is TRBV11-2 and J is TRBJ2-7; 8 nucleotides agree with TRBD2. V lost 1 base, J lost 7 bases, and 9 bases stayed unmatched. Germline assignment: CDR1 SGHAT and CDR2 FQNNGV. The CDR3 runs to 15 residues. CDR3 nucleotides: TGTGCCAGCAGCTTAGGACGGGGGGGCCAAGGAGAGCAGTACTTC. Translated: CASSLGRGGQGEQYF.

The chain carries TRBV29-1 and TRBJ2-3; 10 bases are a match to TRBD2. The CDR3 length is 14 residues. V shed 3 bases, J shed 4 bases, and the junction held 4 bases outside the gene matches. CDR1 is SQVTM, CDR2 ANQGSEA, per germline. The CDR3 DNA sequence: TGCAGCGTTGACCTAGCGGGGGTGTCAGATACGCAGTATTTT. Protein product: CSVDLAGVSDTQYF.

The CDR3 is CASSSRQGSNEQFF. For the CDR3, the DNA is TGTGCCAGCAGCTCGAGACAGGGTTCCAATGAGCAGTTCTTC. This sequence joins TRBV5-4 and TRBJ2-1, with TRBD1 identical over 7 bases. CDR1 is SGHNT, CDR2 YYREEE, per germline (reference sequence). This CDR3 has 14 residues. V lost 3 bases to trimming and J lost 6 bases; unmatched junction nucleotides: 6.

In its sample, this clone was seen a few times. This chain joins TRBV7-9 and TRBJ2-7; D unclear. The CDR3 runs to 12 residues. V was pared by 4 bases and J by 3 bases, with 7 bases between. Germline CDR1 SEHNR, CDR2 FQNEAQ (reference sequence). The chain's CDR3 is CASSSLFYEQYF. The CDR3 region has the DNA TGTGCCAGCAGCTCCCTATTCTACGAGCAGTACTTC.

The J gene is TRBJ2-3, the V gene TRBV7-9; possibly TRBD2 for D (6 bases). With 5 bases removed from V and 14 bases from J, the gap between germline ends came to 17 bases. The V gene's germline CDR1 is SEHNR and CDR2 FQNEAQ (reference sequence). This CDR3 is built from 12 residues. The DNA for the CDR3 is TGTGCCAGCAGCCAGTCCGGGACTTTGCGGTATTTT. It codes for CASSQSGTLRYF.

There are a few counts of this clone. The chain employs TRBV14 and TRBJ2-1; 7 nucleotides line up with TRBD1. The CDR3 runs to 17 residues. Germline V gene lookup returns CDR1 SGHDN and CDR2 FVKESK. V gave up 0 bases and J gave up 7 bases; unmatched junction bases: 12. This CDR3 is CASSQDYRLDRANEQFF. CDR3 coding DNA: TGTGCCAGCAGCCAAGATTATCGATTAGACAGGGCAAATGAGCAGTTCTTC.

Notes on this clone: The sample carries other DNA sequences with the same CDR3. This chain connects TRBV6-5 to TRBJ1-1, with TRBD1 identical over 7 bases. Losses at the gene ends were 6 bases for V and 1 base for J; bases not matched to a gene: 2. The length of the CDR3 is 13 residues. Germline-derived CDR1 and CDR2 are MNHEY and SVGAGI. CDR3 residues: CASSRTGNTEAFF. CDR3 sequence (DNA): TGTGCCAGCAGCCGGACAGGGAACACTGAAGCTTTCTTT.

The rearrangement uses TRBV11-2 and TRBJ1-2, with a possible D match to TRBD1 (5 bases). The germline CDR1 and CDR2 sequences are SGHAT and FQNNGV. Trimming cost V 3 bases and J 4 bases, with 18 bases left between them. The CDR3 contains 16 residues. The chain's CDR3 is CASSFGPGGGGYGYTF. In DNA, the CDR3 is TGTGCCAGCAGCTTTGGGCCCGGGGGAGGAGGCTATGGCTACACCTTC.

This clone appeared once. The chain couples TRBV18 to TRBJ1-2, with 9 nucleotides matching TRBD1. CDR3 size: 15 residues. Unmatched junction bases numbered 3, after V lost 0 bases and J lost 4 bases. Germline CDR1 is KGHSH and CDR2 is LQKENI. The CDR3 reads CASSPPVGQGYGYTF. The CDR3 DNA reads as TGTGCCAGCTCACCACCAGTGGGACAGGGCTATGGCTACACCTTC.

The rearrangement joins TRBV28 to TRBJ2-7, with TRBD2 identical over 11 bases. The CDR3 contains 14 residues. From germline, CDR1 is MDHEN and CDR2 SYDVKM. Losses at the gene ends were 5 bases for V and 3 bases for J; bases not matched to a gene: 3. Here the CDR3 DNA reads TGTGCCAGCAGTGTTGGACTAGCGGGCTACGAGCAGTACTTC. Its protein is CASSVGLAGYEQYF. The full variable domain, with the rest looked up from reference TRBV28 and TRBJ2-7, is DVKVTQSSRYLVKRTGEKVFLECVQDMDHENMFWYRQDPGLGLRLIYFSYDVKMKEKGDIPEGYSVSREKKERFSLILESASTNQTSMYLCASSVGLAGYEQYFGPGTRLTVT.

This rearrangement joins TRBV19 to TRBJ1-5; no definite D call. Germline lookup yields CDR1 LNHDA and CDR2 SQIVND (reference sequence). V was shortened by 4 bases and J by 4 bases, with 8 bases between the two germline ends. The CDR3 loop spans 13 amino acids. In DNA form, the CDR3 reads TGTGCCAGTAGTAGGGCTAAAAATCAGCCCCAGCATTTT. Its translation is CASSRAKNQPQHF.

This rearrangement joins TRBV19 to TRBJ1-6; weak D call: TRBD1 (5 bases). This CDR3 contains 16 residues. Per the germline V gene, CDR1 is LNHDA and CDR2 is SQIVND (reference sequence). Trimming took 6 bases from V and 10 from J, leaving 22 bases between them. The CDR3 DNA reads TGTGCCAGTAGCCCTCTTGGAGAAGGGGCGAGGTCACCCCTCCACTTT. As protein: CASSPLGEGARSPLHF.

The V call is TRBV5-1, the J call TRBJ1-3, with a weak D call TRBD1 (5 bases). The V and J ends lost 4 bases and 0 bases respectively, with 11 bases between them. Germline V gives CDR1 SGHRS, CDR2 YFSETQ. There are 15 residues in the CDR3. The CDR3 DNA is TGCGCCAGCAGCCAAGACAGAGCCTCTGGAAACACCATATATTTT. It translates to CASSQDRASGNTIYF. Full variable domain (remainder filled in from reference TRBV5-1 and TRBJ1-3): KAGVTQTPRYLIKTRGQQVTLSCSPISGHRSVSWYQQTPGQGLQFLFEYFSETQRNKGNFPGRFSGRQFSNSRSEMNVSTLELGDSALYLCASSQDRASGNTIYFGEGSWLTVV.

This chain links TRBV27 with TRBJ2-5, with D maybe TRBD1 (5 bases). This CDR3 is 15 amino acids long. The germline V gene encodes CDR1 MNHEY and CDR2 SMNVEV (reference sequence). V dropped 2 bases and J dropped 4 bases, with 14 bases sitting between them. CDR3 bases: TGTGCCAGCAGTTTAGGTAAAGGGGTTGGAGAGACCCAGTACTTC. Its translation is CASSLGKGVGETQYF.

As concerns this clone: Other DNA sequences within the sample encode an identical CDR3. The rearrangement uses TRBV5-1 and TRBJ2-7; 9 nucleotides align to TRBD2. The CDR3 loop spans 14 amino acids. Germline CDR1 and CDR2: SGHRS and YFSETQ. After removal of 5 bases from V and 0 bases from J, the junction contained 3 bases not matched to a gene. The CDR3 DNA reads TGCGCCAGCAGTCTTAGCGGGAGCTCCTACGAGCAGTACTTC. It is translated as CASSLSGSSYEQYF. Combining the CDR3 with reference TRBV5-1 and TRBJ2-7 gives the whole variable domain KAGVTQTPRYLIKTRGQQVTLSCSPISGHRSVSWYQQTPGQGLQFLFEYFSETQRNKGNFPGRFSGRQFSNSRSEMNVSTLELGDSALYLCASSLSGSSYEQYFGPGTRLTVT.

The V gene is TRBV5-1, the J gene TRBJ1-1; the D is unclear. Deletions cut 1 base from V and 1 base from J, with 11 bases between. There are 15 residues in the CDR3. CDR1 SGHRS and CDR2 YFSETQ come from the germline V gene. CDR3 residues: CASSLFSSSNTEAFF. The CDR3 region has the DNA TGCGCCAGCAGCTTGTTCTCCAGTTCGAACACTGAAGCTTTCTTT.

CDR3 sequence (DNA): TGTGCCACAGCGGGGACTAAAAACACCGGGGAGCTGTTTTTT. Its translation is CATAGTKNTGELFF. The chain recombines TRBV24-1 with TRBJ2-2; 7 bases are shared with TRBD2. CDR1 and CDR2 (germline): KGHDR, SFDVKD. V shed 10 bases, J shed 2 bases, and the junction held 6 bases outside the gene matches. The CDR3 sequence is 14 residues long.